One and the same sample provided the 10 T cell receptor beta chains below, sequenced in a study of metastatic and nonmetastatic thyroid tumors. Ahead of thyroid surgery, no patient had received treatment of any kind. TCRdb recomputed clones from the PCR reads via MiXCR. In the table there are 25,000 to 35,000 clones, 4% to 5% of which are singletons. Sequencing was carried out using blood. These receptors all stem from a female donor with papillary thyroid cancer or a benign thyroid nodule (not recorded which). Some clones in this sample may be carry-over from other donors' samples.

At least ten counts were recorded for this clone. The V call is TRBV7-3, the J call TRBJ2-1; 10 bases are a match to TRBD1. The CDR3 spans 16 residues. Germline V lookup: CDR1 SGHTA, CDR2 FQGTGA. The V segment lost 5 bases and the J segment 8 bases; nucleotides outside the gene matches: 12. The CDR3 spells CASSPQGGQGVHEQFF. The CDR3 DNA reads TGTGCCAGCAGCCCCCAGGGAGGACAGGGGGTCCATGAGCAGTTCTTC. The variable domain in full, completed from reference TRBV7-3 and TRBJ2-1, reads GAGVSQTPSNKVTEKGKYVELRCDPISGHTALYWYRQSLGQGPEFLIYFQGTGAADDSGLPNDRFFAVRPEGSVSTLKIQRTERGDSAVYLCASSPQGGQGVHEQFFGPGTRLTVL.

In its sample, this clone ranks as medium-sized (0.01 to 0.1%). V and J are TRBV6-1 and TRBJ2-7; the D gene could be TRBD1 or TRBD2 (5 bases each). V gave up 9 bases and J gave up 7 bases, with 16 bases separating them. The CDR3 consists of 12 residues. Per the germline V gene, CDR1 is MNHNS and CDR2 is SASEGT. The CDR3 DNA reads TGTGCCAGGGGACCGGGCTCGGATGAGCAGTACTTC. Its protein product is CARGPGSDEQYF.

This clone rates as medium-sized. The V call is TRBV28, the J call TRBJ2-3, with D perhaps matching TRBD2 (6 bases). Germline V gene data show CDR1 as MDHEN and CDR2 as SYDVKM. Trimming removed 11 bases at V and 5 bases at J, with 14 bases between. This CDR3 has 12 residues. In nucleotides, the CDR3 is TGTGCCGTGAGGGAGGATTTAGATACGCAGTATTTT. It is translated as CAVREDLDTQYF.

The V call is TRBV6-6, the J call TRBJ2-7, with a possible D match to TRBD2 (6 bases). The V end was cut by 0 bases, the J end by 2 bases, with 11 bases between. The CDR3 spans 15 residues. Germline V CDR1 and CDR2: MNHNY, SVGAGI (reference sequence). The CDR3 spells CASSYSGGTTYEQYF. The CDR3 DNA sequence: TGTGCCAGCAGTTACTCAGGCGGGACCACCTACGAGCAGTACTTC.

This chain connects TRBV6-2 or TRBV6-3 to TRBJ2-1; 11 bases map to TRBD2. CDR1 MNHEY and CDR2 SVGEGT come from the germline V gene. Trimming cost V 6 bases and J 7 bases; bases outside gene matches: 5. The CDR3 loop spans 14 amino acids. CDR3 DNA sequence: TGTGCCAGCAGCCCCGTAGCGGGGGGGAATGAGCAGTTCTTC. It specifies CASSPVAGGNEQFF.

By its share, this clone is medium-sized (0.01 to 0.1%). The chain has TRBV27 and TRBJ1-2; D remains ambiguous. Trimming cost V 3 bases and J 5 bases, with 19 bases left between them. This CDR3 has 16 residues. The germline V gene has CDR1 MNHEY and CDR2 SMNVEV (reference sequence). CDR3 bases: TGTGCCAGCAGTTTGCGTGGGCAGCCGGAGGAATATGGCTACACCTTC. It codes for CASSLRGQPEEYGYTF.

This clone was seen a few times. The chain couples TRBV20-1 to TRBJ2-3, with 8 positions matching TRBD2. The CDR3 is 16 amino acids. Germline V gene data show CDR1 as DFQATT and CDR2 as SNEGSKA (reference sequence). V lost 5 bases, J lost 3 bases, and 13 bases stayed unmatched. This CDR3 is CSASGTRGTRTDTQYF. CDR3 coding DNA: TGCAGTGCTTCCGGGACTAGGGGGACTAGAACAGATACGCAGTATTTT.

In its sample, this clone was seen many times. This chain joins TRBV20-1 and TRBJ1-3, with a possible D match to TRBD1 (6 bases). Germline CDR1 DFQATT, CDR2 SNEGSKA (reference sequence). The CDR3 extends over 16 amino acids. V was clipped by 4 bases and J by 4 bases, with 20 bases between them. CDR3 nucleotide sequence: TGCAGTGCTACCCCGGGGGCGAGGTTAGACGGAAACACCATATATTTT. This translates into CSATPGARLDGNTIYF.

The rearrangement uses TRBV30 and TRBJ1-6, with 10 bases that match TRBD1. The germline gives CDR1 GTSNPN, CDR2 SVGIG (reference sequence). The CDR3 consists of 14 residues. The trim removed 3 bases at V and 7 bases at J, leaving 3 bases unmatched. The CDR3: CAWSKGQGNSPLHF. The CDR3 nucleotides are TGTGCCTGGAGCAAGGGACAGGGGAATTCACCCCTCCACTTT.

This clone was recorded many times. The chain carries TRBV4-2 and TRBJ2-1, with D perhaps TRBD2 (6 bases). Germline assignment: CDR1 LGHNA and CDR2 YNFKEQ. V lost 1 base to trimming and J lost 0 bases, with 10 bases between them. CDR3 length equals 16 residues. CDR3: CASSQGAGSSYNEQFF. The CDR3 nucleotides are TGTGCCAGCAGCCAAGGGGCGGGAAGCTCCTACAATGAGCAGTTCTTC.